The following is a T cell receptor beta chain sequence with its context. The record originates from a study of T cell changes during pregnancy in multiple sclerosis. The germline gives CDR1 SGDLS, CDR2 YYNGEE. This CDR3 spans 15 amino acids. Trimming cost V 0 bases and J 5 bases, with 14 bases left between them. Sequencing was performed with immunoSEQ multiplex PCR; in TCRdb, only in-frame clones are kept and a portion is missing. Among around 41,000 clones listed, about 89% were seen once. This TCR derives from a female donor in good health, enrolled as a control in a pregnancy study. The chain has TRBV9 and TRBJ2-5, with D possibly TRBD2 on 6 matching bases. This sample comprised CD4+ T cells from peripheral blood mononuclear cells, obtained in the third trimester of pregnancy. CDR3: CASSVGGGQTETQYF. Written as DNA, the CDR3 is TGTGCCAGCAGCGTAGGGGGAGGACAAACGGAGACCCAGTACTTC.